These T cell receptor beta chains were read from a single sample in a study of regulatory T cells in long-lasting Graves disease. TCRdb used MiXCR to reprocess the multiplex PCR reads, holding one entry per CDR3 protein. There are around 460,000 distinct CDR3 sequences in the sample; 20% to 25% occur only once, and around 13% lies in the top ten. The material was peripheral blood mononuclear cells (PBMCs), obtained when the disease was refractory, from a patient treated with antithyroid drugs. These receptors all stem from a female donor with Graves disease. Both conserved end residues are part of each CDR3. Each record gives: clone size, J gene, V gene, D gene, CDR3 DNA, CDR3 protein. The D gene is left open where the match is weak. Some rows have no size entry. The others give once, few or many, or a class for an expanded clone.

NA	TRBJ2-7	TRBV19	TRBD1	TGTGCCAGTAGAATCAGGGGGCGCTTGAGGGACGAGCAGTACTTC	CASRIRGRLRDEQYF
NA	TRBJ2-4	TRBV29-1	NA	TGCAGCGTTGAAAGGGTTACGGGGCCGGAAAACATTCAGTACTTC	CSVERVTGPENIQYF
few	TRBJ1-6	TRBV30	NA	TGTGCCTGGAGTGGTACAGGGAATCCTAATTCACCCCTCCACTTT	CAWSGTGNPNSPLHF
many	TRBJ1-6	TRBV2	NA	TGTGCCAGCAGCCGTATTGGGGGAAGCGATTCACCCCTCCACTTT	CASSRIGGSDSPLHF
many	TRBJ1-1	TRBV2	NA	TGTGCCAGCAGTGAAGGTCCAGCCGAAGCTTTCTTT	CASSEGPAEAFF
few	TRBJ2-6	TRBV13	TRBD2	TGTGCCAGCAGCTTAGGGGCTAGCGGGAGGGCTGGGGCCAACGTCCTGACTTTC	CASSLGASGRAGANVLTF
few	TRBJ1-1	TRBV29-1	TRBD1	TGCAGCGGTAAGACAGGGAGAGAGACTGAAGCTTTCTTT	CSGKTGRETEAFF
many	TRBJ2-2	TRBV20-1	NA	TGCAGTGCTAGTGGGGGGAACACCGGGGAGCTGTTTTTT	CSASGGNTGELFF
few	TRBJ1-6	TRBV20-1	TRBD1	TGCAGTGCTGACAGGGGCCCGAGCTCCTATAATTCACCCCTCCACTTT	CSADRGPSSYNSPLHF
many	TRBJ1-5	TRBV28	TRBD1	TGTGCCAGCAGTTTCTTTATCAGGGGGAGCAATCAGCCCCAGCATTTT	CASSFFIRGSNQPQHF